This T cell receptor beta chain originates from a study of blood T cell repertoires in COVID-19. Study-level background: Both acute and convalescent COVID-19 samples were obtained from the United States, Italy and Spain. In each case, the material was cDNA or gDNA derived from T cells, B-cell-depleted T cells, or PBMCs.

Original methodology: Counts of nucleated cells, estimated from reference gene primer amplification, were obtained. Sequenced by immunoSEQ multiplex PCR; TCRdb stores in-frame clones only, minus some. Clonal size and the V and J genes are those of that table, whereas D and trimming came from the DNA. This repertoire shows tens of thousands of clones, around 87% found once; its top ten account for about 18%. The trim removed 3 bases at V and 2 bases at J, leaving 5 bases unmatched. The CDR3 length is 15 residues. The germline gives CDR1 SGDLS, CDR2 YYNGEE. One Seattle source followed patients from active infection through their disease course.

The V and J genes are TRBV9 and TRBJ2-3, with 8 bases that match TRBD1. The TCR was taken from an older woman with COVID-19, enrolled during active disease. The source material was peripheral blood. This chain's CDR3 is CASSDPQGATDTQYF. In DNA, the CDR3 is TGTGCCAGCAGCGACCCTCAGGGGGCCACAGATACGCAGTATTTT. The complete variable domain, with remaining parts taken from reference TRBV9 and TRBJ2-3, reads DSGVTQTPKHLITATGQRVTLRCSPRSGDLSVYWYQQSLDQGLQFLIQYYNGEERAKGNILERFSAQQFPDLHSELNLSSLELGDSALYFCASSDPQGATDTQYFGPGTRLTVL.